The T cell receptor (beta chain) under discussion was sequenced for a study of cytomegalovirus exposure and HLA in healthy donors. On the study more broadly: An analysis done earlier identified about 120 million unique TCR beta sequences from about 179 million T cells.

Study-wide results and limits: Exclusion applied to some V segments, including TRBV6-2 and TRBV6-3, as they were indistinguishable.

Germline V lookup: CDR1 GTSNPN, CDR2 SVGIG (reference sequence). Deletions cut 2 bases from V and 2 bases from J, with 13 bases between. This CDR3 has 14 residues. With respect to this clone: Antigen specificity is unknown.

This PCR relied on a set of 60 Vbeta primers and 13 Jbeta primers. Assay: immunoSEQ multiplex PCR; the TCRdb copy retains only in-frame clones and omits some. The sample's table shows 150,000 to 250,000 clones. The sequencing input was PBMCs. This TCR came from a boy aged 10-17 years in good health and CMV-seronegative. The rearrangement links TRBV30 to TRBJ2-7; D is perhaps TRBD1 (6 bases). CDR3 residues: CAWSSRTVPYEQYF. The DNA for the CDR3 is TGTGCCTGGAGTTCCCGGACAGTCCCCTACGAGCAGTACTTC.